This T cell receptor (beta chain) was profiled in a study of PD-1 blockade in classical Hodgkin lymphoma (dated by TCRdb to 2018 to 2021). Background for the entire study: Nivolumab dosing was 3 mg/kg intravenously every 2 weeks, continuing until either disease progression or unacceptable toxicity. The study used CyTOF and TCR beta sequencing to define a peripheral blood immune signature of response to PD-1 blockade in classical Hodgkin lymphoma.

The intended sense of this specimen's time point label: cycle 4 day 1 (C4D1), after five to seven weeks of nivolumab. Every trial patient had relapsed following autologous stem cell transplantation, and prior brentuximab vedotin exposure was what differed among cohorts A, B and C. The trial cohort comprised about 60 patients with relapsed/refractory classical Hodgkin lymphoma whose best overall responses were complete response, partial response or progressive disease. In the multi-cohort phase II CheckMate 205 trial, trial patients received single-agent nivolumab. An independent review committee assessed best overall response by applying the 2007 International Working Group response criteria. Trial PBMCs were collected just before the start of nivolumab (C1D1) and during therapy at cycle 2 day 1 and cycle 4 day 1. After peripheral blood was drawn into 8 mL Vacutainer Cell Preparation Tubes, PBMCs were isolated by centrifugation and then cryopreserved.

V lost 0 bases and J lost 5 bases, and the count of bases not matched to a germline gene is 7. CDR1 MNHNS and CDR2 SASEGT were looked up in the germline V gene. The CDR3 sequence holds 16 residues, the cysteine and phenylalanine included. Only the CDR3 DNA stays, 48 bases, in frame from base 1. The Qiagen DNeasy kit was used to extract genomic DNA from unsorted PBMCs and from the negatively selected CD4+ and CD8+ fractions. Using primers that anneal to V and J segments, immunoSEQ multiplex PCR amplified the TCR beta CDR3 regions. Amplification bias was minimized using a synthetic immune receptor repertoire, and residual bias was removed computationally after sequencing. The authors processed their data as follows. Repertoire diversity was quantified as the Shannon entropy index using custom Python scripts. The unsorted, CD4+ and CD8+ repertoires were each analyzed separately, with the exception of combined analyses, where CD4+ and CD8+ sequences were merged in silico. Clonal expansion was defined as a frequency increase of at least 2-fold after treatment compared with C1D1, and clones undetected at baseline were assigned a pseudocount of 0.5. Clones with 0 or 1 copy at C1D1 were classified as singleton clones, and clones with 2 or more copies were classified as non-singleton clones. Clones expanded in unsorted samples were labelled as CD4+, CD8+ or unknown by matching protein sequences in sorted samples from the same patient. Diversity changes from C1D1 to C4D1 were tested in paired samples using Wilcoxon tests. Drawn from immuneACCESS, this table holds only the in-frame rearrangements with V and J called that TCRdb kept. Clones are partly lost; checked studies trace under half to an unresolved V gene and leave the rest unexplained. D and trimming were read from the DNA, whereas the V and J calls and clone size are those reported in that table. In this sample the table shows roughly 94,000 clones, 90% to 95% of which occur a single time. Jointly, the top ten make up around 2% of the sample.

This clone appeared a single time. Its cognate antigen has yet to be identified. Base qualities were left out, and no much larger clone turns up one base away. Results and caveats for the whole study, not just this receptor: Newly diagnosed patients were reported to have lower baseline TCR diversity than healthy donors, and relapsed/refractory patients were reported to have lower baseline TCR diversity still. Diversity was lower in patients who began nivolumab less than 1 year after ASCT, so these patients were left out of later analyses to avoid confounding by immune reconstitution. Baseline diversity similar to that of newly diagnosed patients was observed in trial patients achieving complete response, whereas significantly lower diversity was observed in partial responders and progressors. CD4+ but not CD8+ TCR diversity rose significantly by C4D1 (p=0.0027 vs p=0.16), most apparent in complete responders (p=0.02). The study was limited to a single clinical trial cohort, and causes of repertoire differences, possibly disease activity or prior therapy, remained undefined.

The material sequenced was peripheral blood mononuclear cells (PBMCs), taken before the fourth cycle of nivolumab. The V gene is TRBV6-1 and the J gene is TRBJ2-5; 9 bases in the junction line up with TRBD1. The origin of this receptor is a human donor with classical Hodgkin lymphoma. The CDR3 reads as follows: CASSEAPTGGSETQYF. The nucleotide sequence reads TGTGCCAGCAGTGAAGCCCCGACAGGGGGGAGCGAGACCCAGTACTTC.